The 3 T cell receptor beta chains below all came from one sample that was sequenced in a study of T cells in localized non-small cell lung cancer. The protocol was immunoSEQ multiplex PCR, while the TCRdb copy is restricted to in-frame clones and leaves out a portion. Altogether 45,000 to 55,000 clones are present, roughly 90% being singletons, with the ten largest covering over 15%. This sample comprised peripheral blood, obtained before any cancer treatment. The receptors derive from a male donor aged 60 or over with stage III squamous cell lung carcinoma.

In this sample, this clone turned up once. The chain combines TRBV7-3 with TRBJ1-1, with D unclear. V lost 5 bases and J lost 6, with 13 bases in between. Germline V gene data show CDR1 as SGHTA and CDR2 as FQGTGA. There are 13 residues in the CDR3. CDR3 nucleotides: TGTGCCAGCAGCCCCGGAATAAGGGCTGAAGCTTTCTTT. The encoded protein is CASSPGIRAEAFF.

The J gene is TRBJ1-1, the V gene TRBV9, with D unclear. CDR3 length equals 13 residues. Germline V gene sequence: CDR1 SGDLS, CDR2 YYNGEE. V was trimmed by 2 bases and J by 1 base, leaving 6 bases between them. CDR3 residues: CASSVSRNTEAFF. The CDR3 DNA follows: TGTGCCAGCAGCGTTTCCAGGAACACTGAAGCTTTCTTT.

The V gene is TRBV5-4, the J gene TRBJ2-1; 13 bases are shared with TRBD2. CDR3 size: 16 residues. CDR1 is SGHNT and CDR2 is YYREEE in the germline V gene (reference sequence). The V segment lost 0 bases and the J segment 4 bases; nucleotides outside the gene matches: 1. CDR3 DNA: TGTGCCAGCAGCTTGGGGGGACTAGCGGGGTACAATGAGCAGTTCTTC. It codes for CASSLGGLAGYNEQFF.